These 2 T cell receptor beta chains came from one sample sequenced in a study of T-cell reconstitution after alpha-beta-depleted transplantation in children. The library targeted TCRbeta and was prepared with unique molecular identifiers. MiXCR was run by TCRdb on the PCR reads, yielding one entry per CDR3 protein. Of around 670,000 distinct CDR3 sequences listed, under 15% are singletons. The sequences come from PBMCs, collected before TCRalphabeta/CD19-depleted stem cell transplant. These receptors were obtained from a girl aged 2-10 years with congenital amegakaryocytic thrombocytopenia, due to receive a stem cell transplant.

This clonotype was recorded a few times. Written as DNA, the CDR3 is TGTGCCAGCAAGGAGAGGTTCTCCTACGAGCAGTACTTC. As protein: CASKERFSYEQYF. The rearrangement links TRBV2 to TRBJ2-7; no reliable D call. This CDR3 has 13 residues. Trimming shortened V by 7 bases and J by 0 bases, and 10 bases separated the two germline ends. CDR1 SNHLY and CDR2 FYNNEI come from the germline V gene.

There are a few counts of this clonotype. The V and J genes are TRBV29-1 and TRBJ2-1, with TRBD1 as a possible D gene (6 bases). V lost 8 bases and J lost 5, with 13 bases in between. This CDR3 contains 12 residues. Germline CDR1 SQVTM, CDR2 ANQGSEA. CDR3 region: CSSRTANNEQFF. The CDR3 DNA sequence: TGCAGCTCCCGGACAGCTAACAATGAGCAGTTCTTC.